Listed below are T cell receptor beta chains from one sample, sequenced in a study of spatial heterogeneity in lung cancer. TCRdb analysed the 5' RACE reads with MiXCR anew, one entry per CDR3 protein. The sample has under 150,000 distinct CDR3 sequences; 10% to 12% are singletons. The specimen was PBMCs, collected at follow-up. Every receptor here comes from a female donor with early-stage non-small cell lung cancer. Both conserved end residues are part of each CDR3. The D gene is left open where the match is weak. For some rows the clone size is stated as once, few or many, or as a class when expanded; others skip it.

abundance,len,d_gene,j_gene,v_gene,CDR3nt,CDR3aa
few,15,TRBD1,TRBJ2-1,TRBV29-1,TGCAGCGTTGAAGACGGGACAGCTCATCTGGATGAGCAGTTCTTC,CSVEDGTAHLDEQFF
many,16,TRBD1,TRBJ1-5,TRBV3-1,TGTGCCAGCAGCCAAAGCGGACAGGGTAAAAATCAGCCCCAGCATTTT,CASSQSGQGKNQPQHF
.,19,.,TRBJ1-2,TRBV21-1,TGTGCCAGCAGCAGCATTATCCGACAGGGGGACCTTTACAACTATGGCTACACCTTC,CASSSIIRQGDLYNYGYTF
.,18,.,TRBJ2-4,TRBV6-2/TRBV6-3,TGTGCCAGCACCCACGGCCGCCAGGGAGGTTTGGCCAAAAACATTCAGTACTTC,CASTHGRQGGLAKNIQYF
few,13,.,TRBJ1-2,TRBV20-1,TGCAGTGCTGGGCCTCGGGGGTTTGGTGGCTACACCTTC,CSAGPRGFGGYTF
.,12,.,TRBJ1-1,TRBV2,TGTGCCAGCAGGGACAGCTTTGCTGAAGCTTTCTTT,CASRDSFAEAFF
.,13,.,TRBJ1-6,TRBV6-1,TGTGCCAGCAGTGAAGGGGCTGGTTCACCCCTCCACTTT,CASSEGAGSPLHF
.,15,.,TRBJ1-1,TRBV27,TGTGCCAGCAGTTTATTCGGGGGGAGGATTACTGAAGCTTTCTTT,CASSLFGGRITEAFF
.,12,.,TRBJ2-3,TRBV29-1,TGCAGCGTGGGGGCACTGGTAGATACGCAGTATTTT,CSVGALVDTQYF
.,14,TRBD2,TRBJ2-4,TRBV28,TGTGCCAGCCTGACTAGCGGCAGGGGGAACATTCAGTACTTC,CASLTSGRGNIQYF
.,16,.,TRBJ2-2,TRBV4-3,TGCGCCAGCAGCCAAGCAGGGTATGGATGGACCGGGGAGCTGTTTTTT,CASSQAGYGWTGELFF
.,15,.,TRBJ2-1,TRBV12-3/TRBV12-4,TGTGCCAGCAGCATACAGGGAGCATTTTACAATGAGCAGTTCTTC,CASSIQGAFYNEQFF
.,14,.,TRBJ2-3,TRBV20-1,TGCAGTGCCCCCATAAGGGCCGAAGCAGATACGCAGTATTTT,CSAPIRAEADTQYF
few,14,.,TRBJ2-7,TRBV20-1,TGCAGTGCTAGAGTAGTGGGAGCCCGCTACGAGCAGTACTTC,CSARVVGARYEQYF
.,15,TRBD1,TRBJ2-1,TRBV28,TGTGCCAGCAGTTTTACGAGGGGGCGCAGGTCCGAGCAGTTCTTC,CASSFTRGRRSEQFF
few,15,TRBD1,TRBJ2-4,TRBV29-1,TGCAGCGTTGGGACAGGGTTTCTAGCCAAAAACATTCAGTACTTC,CSVGTGFLAKNIQYF
many,16,TRBD2,TRBJ2-3,TRBV12-3/TRBV12-4,TGTGCCAGCAGTTTCCCTAGCGGGACCCTCACAGATACGCAGTATTTT,CASSFPSGTLTDTQYF
.,14,TRBD2,TRBJ2-1,TRBV20-1,TGCAGTGGCATTGGGACTAGCGGGAGGGCTTTACCCGTCTTC,CSGIGTSGRALPVF
few,12,TRBD1,TRBJ2-5,TRBV29-1,TGCAGCGTTGGGGGACAGCAAGAGACCCAGTACTTC,CSVGGQQETQYF
.,15,TRBD2,TRBJ2-3,TRBV7-2,TGTGCCAGCAGCCCCCCCCTAGCGGGAGGAAGTACGCAGTATTTT,CASSPPLAGGSTQYF
few,13,.,TRBJ2-2,TRBV11-1,TGTGCCAGCAGCTTAGGGCCGCTCGGGGAGCTGTTTTTT,CASSLGPLGELFF
.,16,.,TRBJ1-1,TRBV5-4,TGTGCCAGCAGCTTGGGGGGCGCGGGCGGAGACACTGAAGCTTTCTTT,CASSLGGAGGDTEAFF
few,13,TRBD1,TRBJ1-2,TRBV2,TGTGCCAGCAGTGGTGACAGGGGTTACGGCTACACCTTC,CASSGDRGYGYTF
few,15,TRBD1,TRBJ2-3,TRBV28,TGTGCCAGCAACCCGGACAGGGCAGGCCGAGGGACGCAGTATTTT,CASNPDRAGRGTQYF
.,16,TRBD2,TRBJ2-1,TRBV20-1,TGCAGTGCTAGAGATCCTAGCGGGAGAGGCTACAATGAGCAGTTCTTC,CSARDPSGRGYNEQFF
few,18,TRBD2,TRBJ2-1,TRBV10-3,TGTGCCATCAGTGAGTCTCGGGGACTAGCGGAGACCTACAATGAGCAGTTCTTC,CAISESRGLAETYNEQFF
few,16,TRBD1,TRBJ1-2,TRBV6-5,TGTGCCAGCAGTTATCGCCGGGCAGGGGGTAACTATGGCTACACCTTC,CASSYRRAGGNYGYTF
.,14,.,TRBJ1-2,TRBV2,TGTGCCAGCAAGGAAGGGACGGAGAACTATGGCTACACCTTC,CASKEGTENYGYTF
many,17,.,TRBJ2-7,TRBV11-2,TGTGCCAGCAGCCAAATCAAGGGGCAGCTCCTCTCCTACGAGCAGTACTTC,CASSQIKGQLLSYEQYF
.,14,TRBD1,TRBJ2-3,TRBV28,TGTGCCAGCAGTTTGTCACAGGGGGCTAGGATTGAGTATTTT,CASSLSQGARIEYF
few,17,TRBD1,TRBJ2-3,TRBV5-1,TGCGCCAGCAAGCTTAACAGGGGAATGACTAGCACAGATACGCAGTATTTT,CASKLNRGMTSTDTQYF
.,12,.,TRBJ1-5,TRBV6-6,TGTGCCAGCAGCTACCCCTCGTTTCCCCAGCATTTT,CASSYPSFPQHF
many,14,.,TRBJ2-1,TRBV3-1,TGTGCCAGCTCCTACGGGGGACCAAACAATGAGCAGTTCTTC,CASSYGGPNNEQFF
.,16,TRBD1,TRBJ1-2,TRBV15,TGTGCCACCAGCAGAGATCCCCGGGACAGGGTGGAGGGCTACACCTTC,CATSRDPRDRVEGYTF
.,17,TRBD2,TRBJ2-3,TRBV12-3/TRBV12-4,TGTGCCAGCAGTCCCAAGGATCATAGCGGGAGGACAGATACGCAGTATTTT,CASSPKDHSGRTDTQYF
many,15,TRBD2,TRBJ2-1,TRBV7-3,TGTGCCAGCAGCTTTCTAGCGGGAGATTACAATGAGCAGTTCTTC,CASSFLAGDYNEQFF
many,18,.,TRBJ2-1,TRBV12-3/TRBV12-4,TGTGCCAGCAGTTTAGTGGTACGTGGGACCCCCTCCTACAATGAGCAGTTCTTC,CASSLVVRGTPSYNEQFF
.,13,.,TRBJ1-6,TRBV18,TGTGCCAGCTCACCAGGGAGCAATTCACCCCTCCACTTT,CASSPGSNSPLHF
few,14,TRBD2,TRBJ2-7,TRBV2,TGTGCCAGCAAGCCCGAAGCGGGAGCGTACGAGCAGTACTTC,CASKPEAGAYEQYF
.,14,TRBD1,TRBJ2-2,TRBV7-3,TGTGCCAGCAAGGGCCAGGGGGTTAACGGGGAGCTGTTTTTT,CASKGQGVNGELFF
many,15,TRBD1,TRBJ1-5,TRBV5-6,TGTGCCAGCAGCTTGGCTGGACAGGGCGCTCAGCCCCAGCATTTT,CASSLAGQGAQPQHF
many,12,.,TRBJ1-2,TRBV18,TGTGCCAGCTCACCACAGGGGTATGGCTACACCTTC,CASSPQGYGYTF
.,13,.,TRBJ2-7,TRBV20-1,TGCAGTCCCAAGGGGCCTGGCTCCTACGAGCAGTACTTC,CSPKGPGSYEQYF
few,15,.,TRBJ2-3,TRBV27,TGTGCCAGCAGGTTCAGATTGGGTAGCACAGATACGCAGTATTTT,CASRFRLGSTDTQYF
.,16,.,TRBJ1-1,TRBV10-1,TGCGCCAGCAGTGAGTCGAGGGGGGGAAGCCTCACTGAAGCTTTCTTT,CASSESRGGSLTEAFF
.,15,.,TRBJ1-6,TRBV10-3,TGTGCCATCAGTGGAAGCGGGGGGCCCAATTCACCCCTCCACTTT,CAISGSGGPNSPLHF
.,15,.,TRBJ1-2,TRBV11-2,TGTGCCAGCAGCTTAGGAGTTAGGAATTACTATGGCTACACCTTC,CASSLGVRNYYGYTF
many,12,TRBD1,TRBJ2-2,TRBV29-1,TGCAGCGTAGACAGGGAAACCGGGGAGCTGTTTTTT,CSVDRETGELFF
few,17,TRBD1,TRBJ1-3,TRBV7-9,TGTGCCAGCAGCCTCCAGGGACAGGTCGCCTCTGGAAACACCATATATTTT,CASSLQGQVASGNTIYF
few,15,.,TRBJ2-2,TRBV7-9,TGTGCCAGCAGCTCGGAGGGATGGGACACCGGGGAGCTGTTTTTT,CASSSEGWDTGELFF
few,16,TRBD2,TRBJ2-1,TRBV5-1,TGCGCCAGCACTTCACTGGAGCGGGAACCCTACAATGAGCAGTTCTTC,CASTSLEREPYNEQFF
.,13,.,TRBJ1-1,TRBV24-1,TGTGCCACCAGTGAAAGACATGGCGGTGAAGCTTTCTTT,CATSERHGGEAFF
few,15,TRBD1,TRBJ2-2,TRBV5-6,TGTGCCAGCAGCTACCTGACAGGGGGCACCGGGGAGCTGTTTTTT,CASSYLTGGTGELFF
once,16,TRBD2,TRBJ2-1,TRBV7-9,TGTGCCAGCAGCTCTTCGGGACTAGCGGGAGTCAATGAGCAGTTCTTC,CASSSSGLAGVNEQFF
.,15,TRBD1,TRBJ2-2,TRBV24-1,TGTGCCACCAGGCCCGGGACAGGGGTCACCGGGGAGCTGTTTTTT,CATRPGTGVTGELFF
many,14,.,TRBJ2-7,TRBV29-1,TGCAGCGTTGAAGGGACTGGGGCCTCCTACGAGCAGTACTTC,CSVEGTGASYEQYF
many,16,.,TRBJ2-2,TRBV7-3,TGTGCCAGCAGCTTAAATAGAGGGCTCCCCACCGGGGAGCTGTTTTTT,CASSLNRGLPTGELFF
.,15,TRBD2,TRBJ2-1,TRBV2,TGTGCCAGCAGTGCCCCGGGAGGGGCCTACAATGAGCAGTTCTTC,CASSAPGGAYNEQFF
many,20,TRBD1,TRBJ2-1,TRBV3-1,TGTGCCAGCAGCCAAGGGTACCCGAGCGAAGACAGGGCCAAAAGTAATGAGCAGTTCTTC,CASSQGYPSEDRAKSNEQFF